This T cell receptor (beta chain) was sequenced during a study of cytomegalovirus exposure and HLA in healthy donors. This clone was counted a single time. The junction had 12 bases not matched to a gene; V was cut back by 4 bases and J by 7 bases. Germline CDR1 is SGDLS and CDR2 is YYNGEE. CDR3 length equals 15 residues. With 60 Vbeta and 13 Jbeta primers, the PCR was carried out. Using immunoSEQ multiplex PCR, the repertoire was profiled, and TCRdb retains in-frame clones only, with some absent. This table holds about 170,000 clones, roughly 70% found once. The sequencing input was PBMCs. V is TRBV9 and J is TRBJ2-3, with TRBD2 matching 7 bases. The sequence came from a woman aged 18 to 35 in good health and CMV-seropositive. CDR3 residues: CASSPGTSAGHTQYF. The CDR3, as DNA: TGTGCCAGCAGCCCAGGCACTAGCGCTGGGCATACGCAGTATTTT.